This T cell receptor beta chain was recorded in a study of blood T cell repertoires in COVID-19. Study in general: COVID-19 samples, acute and convalescent, were from the United States, Italy and Spain. PBMCs, B-cell-depleted T cells, or T cells were the source of the cDNA or gDNA that made up the material.

How the authors handled the data: Reference gene primer amplification gave nucleated cell count estimates. Using immunoSEQ multiplex PCR, the repertoire was profiled, and TCRdb retains in-frame clones only, with some absent. V and J calls and clone size follow that table, whereas D and trimming were derived from the DNA. The sample includes 210,000 or so clones, 80% to 85% of them seen just once. The CDR3 is 15 amino acids. V trimming: 7 bases; J trimming: 4 bases; junction bases outside the gene matches: 10. Germline V gene data show CDR1 as LNHDA and CDR2 as SQIVND (reference sequence). The V and J genes are TRBV19 and TRBJ2-3; 8 positions agree with TRBD1. The source of this sequence is a woman at least 80 years old with active or convalescent COVID-19. Specimen: peripheral blood. The CDR3 is CASTATGAFADTQYF. CDR3 sequence (DNA): TGTGCCAGTACCGCGACAGGGGCTTTCGCAGATACGCAGTATTTT. The full variable domain, in which reference TRBV19 and TRBJ2-3 provide the parts outside the CDR3, is DGGITQSPKYLFRKEGQNVTLSCEQNLNHDAMYWYRQDPGQGLRLIYYSQIVNDFQKGDIAEGYSVSREKKESFPLTVTSAQKNPTAFYLCASTATGAFADTQYFGPGTRLTVL.